This T cell receptor beta chain was sequenced for a study of cytomegalovirus exposure and HLA in healthy donors. The study, taken as a whole, reports: It was assumed in the presence/absence analyses that sequencing depth was roughly uniform across donors. Later analysis suggested most CMV-associated TCR beta chains were HLA-restricted. Listed as cytomegalovirus-associated were 150 or so TCR beta chains.

Turning to this clone: Its antigen remains unknown.

13 Jbeta primers and 60 Vbeta primers were used for the PCR. The protocol was immunoSEQ multiplex PCR, while the TCRdb copy is restricted to in-frame clones and leaves out a portion. There are under 300,000 clones in the sample; around 81% occur only once, and around 8% lies in the top ten. The source of this sequence is a woman between 55 and 75 years old in good health and CMV-seropositive. Sequencing was carried out using PBMCs.

In DNA form, the CDR3 reads TGTGCCTGGAGTTCTCAGGGGATGATTGGCTACACCTTC. It codes for CAWSSQGMIGYTF. V and J are TRBV30 and TRBJ1-2, with a possible D match to TRBD1 (6 bases). V was shortened by 2 bases and J by 7 bases, with 14 bases between the two germline ends. From germline, CDR1 is GTSNPN and CDR2 SVGIG (reference sequence). There are 13 residues in the CDR3.